Below, 15 T cell receptor beta chains from the same sample are listed, as sequenced in a study of cytomegalovirus exposure and HLA in healthy donors. The data were produced by immunoSEQ multiplex PCR, yet TCRdb's version contains in-frame clones alone and is incomplete. Of roughly 110,000 clones in the sample, 88% were seen once. Sample: PBMCs. The receptors were sampled from a woman aged 18 to 35 in good health and CMV-seropositive.

The chain links TRBV6-1 to TRBJ2-7, with D possibly matching TRBD2 (6 bases). The CDR3 spans 14 residues. CDR1 and CDR2 (germline): MNHNS, SASEGT. The germline V and J ends were trimmed by 11 bases and 2 bases, with 19 bases remaining between them. In DNA form, the CDR3 reads TGTGCCGGGGGGACGGAGCCTTTTACCTACGAGCAGTACTTC. This encodes CAGGTEPFTYEQYF.

CDR3 nucleotides: TGTGCCAGCAGCCCCTTAGCGTTGACAAACTCCTACGAGCAGTACTTC. Translation: CASSPLALTNSYEQYF. The chain is built from TRBV9 and TRBJ2-7; D is possibly TRBD2 (5 bases). CDR1 is SGDLS and CDR2 is YYNGEE in the germline V gene. Deletions cut 4 bases from V and 0 bases from J, with 17 bases between. This CDR3 is built from 16 residues.

This sequence joins TRBV7-2 and TRBJ2-7, with 7 bases aligning to TRBD2. The CDR3 runs 15 residues. With 5 bases clipped from V and 5 bases from J, the junction kept 12 bases outside the gene matches. Germline loops: CDR1 SGHTA, CDR2 FQGNSA. The CDR3 DNA sequence: TGTGCCAGCAGCCCCGCGGCGGGGGTGTTCGACGAGCAGTACGTC. Protein sequence: CASSPAAGVFDEQYV.

The chain combines TRBV6-1 with TRBJ1-1; D is uncertain. Between the trimmed V and J ends, which lost 3 bases and 5 bases, there was a span of 10 bases. The CDR3 extends over 13 amino acids. Germline-derived CDR1 and CDR2 are MNHNS and SASEGT. CDR3 sequence (DNA): TGTGCCAGCAGTGATACTGGGCGAACTGAAGCTTTCTTT. This translates into CASSDTGRTEAFF.

CDR3 amino acids: CASSLFHGVGQPQHF. CDR3 DNA: TGTGCCAGCAGTTTGTTTCACGGGGTAGGTCAGCCCCAGCATTTT. This chain links TRBV28 with TRBJ1-5; D uncertain. The CDR3 runs to 15 residues. Deletions cut 3 bases from V and 6 bases from J, with 15 bases between. Per germline, CDR1 MDHEN and CDR2 SYDVKM.

V and J are TRBV11-2 and TRBJ2-7, with D unresolved. V lost 3 bases and J 3 bases, leaving 6 bases between the germline ends. Germline CDR1 SGHAT, CDR2 FQNNGV. This CDR3 comprises 12 residues. The CDR3 sequence is CASSFAHYEQYF. Written as DNA, the CDR3 is TGTGCCAGCAGCTTCGCACACTACGAGCAGTACTTC.

CDR3 nucleotide sequence: TGTGCCAGCAGTGCCTACAGGGGAAGTTGGGAAAAACTGTTTTTT. It yields the protein CASSAYRGSWEKLFF. This chain joins TRBV27 and TRBJ1-4, with 7 bases fitting TRBD1. CDR1 and CDR2 from the germline V gene are MNHEY and SMNVEV (reference sequence). Trimming took 5 bases from V and 8 from J; bases not matched to a gene: 11. The CDR3 contains 15 residues.

In DNA form, the CDR3 reads TGTGCCAGCAGTGAGGGGGACAGGGGGCGGGAGCAGTACGTC. This encodes CASSEGDRGREQYV. The V call is TRBV6-1, the J call TRBJ2-7, with 12 nucleotides matching TRBD1. The germline V gene encodes CDR1 MNHNS and CDR2 SASEGT. The CDR3 runs to 14 residues. Unmatched junction bases numbered 4, after V lost 3 bases and J lost 7 bases.

This clone was found once. The rearrangement uses TRBV5-1 and TRBJ2-3; 10 nucleotides agree with TRBD2. Germline V gives CDR1 SGHRS, CDR2 YFSETQ. The CDR3 consists of 14 residues. J lost 7 bases, V lost 4 bases, and 6 bases had no gene match. CDR3: CASSLERGGNTQYF. In DNA form, the CDR3 reads TGCGCCAGCAGCCTGGAGCGGGGGGGCAATACGCAGTATTTT.

CDR3: CASSLSGGLNEQFF. CDR3 DNA: TGTGCCAGCAGTTTATCAGGGGGCCTCAATGAGCAGTTCTTC. This chain links TRBV27 with TRBJ2-1; 7 bases fit TRBD1. The CDR3 totals 14 residues. Germline CDR1 reads MNHEY; CDR2 reads SMNVEV (reference sequence). The V gene end was trimmed by 0 bases and the J gene end by 6 bases; junction bases not matched to a gene: 2.

The sample holds a few counts of this clone. This chain joins TRBV18 and TRBJ1-3; the D gene is possibly TRBD1 (5 bases). The germline V gene has CDR1 KGHSH and CDR2 LQKENI. The CDR3 is 15 residues long. V lost 3 bases and J 0 bases, leaving 9 bases between the germline ends. CDR3 in DNA: TGTGCCAGCTCACCCGGGGGTAGCTCTGGAAACACCATATATTTT. Residues: CASSPGGSSGNTIYF.

A few counts support this clone. This rearrangement joins TRBV7-2 to TRBJ2-7; 12 bases are shared with TRBD1. The CDR3 sequence is 13 residues long. Germline CDR1 SGHTA, CDR2 FQGNSA. DNA of the CDR3: TGTGCGACCTCGGGACAGGGGGCGTACGAGCAGTACTTC. This codes for CATSGQGAYEQYF.

The chain carries TRBV7-6 and TRBJ1-4; a possible D gene is TRBD1 (5 bases). The CDR3 runs to 18 residues. Germline V gives CDR1 SGHVS, CDR2 FNYEAQ. Between the trimmed V and J ends, which lost 1 base and 8 bases, there was a span of 23 bases. CDR3 in amino acids: CASSLGQGSTSENEKLFF. The CDR3 coding sequence is TGTGCCAGCAGCTTAGGGCAGGGAAGTACGTCGGAAAACGAAAAACTGTTTTTT.

This clone was seen only once. The chain couples TRBV10-3 to TRBJ2-7; TRBD1 matches at 7 bases. From germline, CDR1 is ENHRY and CDR2 SYGVKD. The J segment lost 3 bases and the V segment lost 2 bases, leaving 7 bases of the junction unmatched. This CDR3 spans 15 amino acids. CDR3 loop: CAISERGPGGYEQYF. CDR3 nucleotides: TGTGCCATCAGTGAGAGGGGGCCAGGGGGCTACGAGCAGTACTTC.

This sequence joins TRBV29-1 and TRBJ1-4; possibly TRBD1 for D (6 bases). This CDR3 spans 15 amino acids. The V and J ends lost 4 bases and 5 bases respectively, with 17 bases between them. In germline, CDR1 is SQVTM, CDR2 ANQGSEA. Here the CDR3 DNA reads TGCAGCGTTGGGGATTCACAGGGTTGGAATGAAAAACTGTTTTTT. Encoded protein: CSVGDSQGWNEKLFF.